This T cell receptor (gamma chain) came from a study of human gamma delta and Vdelta1 T cells listed by TCRdb under 2018. With regard to the full study: The study investigated Delta One T cells, Vd1+ gamma-delta T cells, as cytotoxic effectors against acute myeloid leukemia.

Library prep was done by PCR. The data were produced on an Illumina MiSeq. In TCRdb, clones were called once more from the public reads by CATT, and rows of identical DNA were later combined. Across this sample there are some 2,800 gamma-chain clones, with roughly 5.2% seen only once. The ten top clones hold 13% of the sample. Taken from the germline V gene (reference sequence), the CDR1 and CDR2 loops are VTNTFY and YDVSTARD. After removal of 0 bases from V and 5 bases from J, the junction retains 7 bases not matched to a gene. Its CDR3 holds 14 amino acids, cysteine through phenylalanine. The entry retains the CDR3 DNA only, 42 bases that are in frame from base 1. This clone registers as medium-sized (0.01 to 0.1%) within its sample. Its antigen is still unknown. Base qualities are missing; no much larger clone stands one base away.

This clonotype was sampled from a human donor in good health. Specimen: naive CD27+ Vdelta1 gamma-delta T cells from blood. Recombination joined TRGV3 with TRGJ1 or TRGJ2. The CDR3 is CATWDRRPHYKKLF. The DNA reads TGTGCCACCTGGGACAGGCGGCCCCATTATAAGAAACTCTTT.